This is a list of T cell receptor beta chains from one sample in a study of cytomegalovirus exposure and HLA in healthy donors. Generated by immunoSEQ multiplex PCR, the TCRdb table keeps only in-frame clones and is missing some. The table shows 140,000 or so clones, with about 82% occurring only once. Sequencing was carried out using PBMCs. These receptor sequences come from a male donor in good health and CMV-seronegative. Each CDR3 is given with its conserved first and last residue.

v_call	cdr3_length	j_call	cdr3_aa
TRBV27	13	TRBJ2-2	CASRPVNSGELFF
TRBV19	14	TRBJ2-2	CASSIGLNTGELFF
TRBV19	15	TRBJ2-2	CASSIVSGGSGELFF
TRBV5-1	16	TRBJ2-2	CASSFWTSGGSGELFF
TRBV13	15	TRBJ2-3	CASSHTSGSTDTQYF
TRBV5-6	14	TRBJ2-7	CASSLLQHTYEQYF
TRBV6-5	15	TRBJ1-3	CASSRQGSSGNTIYF
TRBV29-1	14	TRBJ1-5	CSVGGTGGNQPQHF
TRBV28	15	TRBJ1-1	CASSYLDSLNTEAFF
TRBV7-8	14	TRBJ2-7	CASSLWDRGVEQYF
TRBV4-2	16	TRBJ2-4	CASSPGQSRAKNIQYF
TRBV11-2	14	TRBJ1-3	CASSWTGTGNTIYF
TRBV9	15	TRBJ2-7	CASSVGVGGTYEQYF
TRBV5-6	18	TRBJ1-1	CASSMTTGVIRGNTEAFF
TRBV7-8	18	TRBJ2-6	CASSLMGGFFSEANVLTF
TRBV7-2	16	TRBJ2-5	CASSLVVAGARETQYF
TRBV6-1	14	TRBJ1-6	CASSDRGVNSPLHF
TRBV14	17	TRBJ1-6	CASSQDVAGLYNSPLHF
TRBV7-2	15	TRBJ1-1	CASSLESGMSTEAFF
TRBV7-2	13	TRBJ1-1	CASSLGESTEAFF